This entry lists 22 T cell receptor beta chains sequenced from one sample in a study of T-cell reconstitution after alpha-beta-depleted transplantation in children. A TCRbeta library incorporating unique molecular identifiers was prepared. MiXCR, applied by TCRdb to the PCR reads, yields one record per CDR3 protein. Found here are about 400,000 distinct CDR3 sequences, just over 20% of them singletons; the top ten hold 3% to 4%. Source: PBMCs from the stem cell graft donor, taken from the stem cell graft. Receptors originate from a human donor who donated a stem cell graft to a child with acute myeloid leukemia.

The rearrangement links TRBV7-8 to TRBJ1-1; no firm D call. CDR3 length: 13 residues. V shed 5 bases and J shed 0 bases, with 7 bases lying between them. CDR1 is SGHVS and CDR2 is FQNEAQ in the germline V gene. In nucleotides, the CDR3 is TGTGCCAGCAGCCCGACATTGAACACTGAAGCTTTCTTT. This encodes CASSPTLNTEAFF.

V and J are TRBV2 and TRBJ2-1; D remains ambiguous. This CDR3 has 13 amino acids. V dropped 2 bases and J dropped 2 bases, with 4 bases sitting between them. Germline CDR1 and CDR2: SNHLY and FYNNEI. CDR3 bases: TGTGCCAGCAGTGAATGGGCCTACAATGAGCAGTTCTTC. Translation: CASSEWAYNEQFF.

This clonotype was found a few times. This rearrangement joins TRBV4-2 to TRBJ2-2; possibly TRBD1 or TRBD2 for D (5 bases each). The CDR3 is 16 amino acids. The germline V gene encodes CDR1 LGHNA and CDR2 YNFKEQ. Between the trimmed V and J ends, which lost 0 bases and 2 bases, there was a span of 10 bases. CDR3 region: CASSQEAGTNTGELFF. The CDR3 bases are TGTGCCAGCAGCCAAGAGGCAGGGACCAACACCGGGGAGCTGTTTTTT.

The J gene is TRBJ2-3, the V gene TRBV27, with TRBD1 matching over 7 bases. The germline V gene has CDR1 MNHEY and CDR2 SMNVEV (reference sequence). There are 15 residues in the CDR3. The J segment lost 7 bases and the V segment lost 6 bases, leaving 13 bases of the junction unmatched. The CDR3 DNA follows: TGTGCCAGCAGCGCTCCGGGACAGAAACAATATACGCAGTATTTT. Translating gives CASSAPGQKQYTQYF.

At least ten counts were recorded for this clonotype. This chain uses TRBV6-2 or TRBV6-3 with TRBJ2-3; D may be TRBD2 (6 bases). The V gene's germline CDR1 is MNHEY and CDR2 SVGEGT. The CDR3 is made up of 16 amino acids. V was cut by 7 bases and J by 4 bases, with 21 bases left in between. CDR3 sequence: CASTPRESVFADTQYF. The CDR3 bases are TGTGCCAGCACCCCCCGGGAGTCGGTGTTCGCAGATACGCAGTATTTT.

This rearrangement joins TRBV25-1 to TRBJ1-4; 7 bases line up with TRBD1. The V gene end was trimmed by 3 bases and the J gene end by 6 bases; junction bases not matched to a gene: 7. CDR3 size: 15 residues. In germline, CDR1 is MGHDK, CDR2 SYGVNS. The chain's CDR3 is CASSDPRDRYEKLFF. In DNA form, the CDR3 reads TGTGCCAGCAGTGACCCTCGGGACAGATATGAAAAACTGTTTTTT.

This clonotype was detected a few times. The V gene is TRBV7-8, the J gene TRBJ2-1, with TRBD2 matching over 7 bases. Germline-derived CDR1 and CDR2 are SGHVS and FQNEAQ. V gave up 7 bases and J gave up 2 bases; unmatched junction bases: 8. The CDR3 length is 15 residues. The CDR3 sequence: CASNVMGTTYNEQFF. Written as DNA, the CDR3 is TGTGCCAGCAACGTTATGGGGACTACCTACAATGAGCAGTTCTTC.

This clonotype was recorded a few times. The CDR3 DNA reads as TGTGCCAGCAGTCGACGACTAGCTCCTTCGCCAGATACGCAGTATTTT. Encoded protein: CASSRRLAPSPDTQYF. V usage is TRBV12-3 or TRBV12-4 and J usage is TRBJ2-3, with 7 bases identical to TRBD2. The CDR3 is made up of 16 amino acids. J was trimmed by 4 bases and V by 5 bases; bases with no gene match: 12.

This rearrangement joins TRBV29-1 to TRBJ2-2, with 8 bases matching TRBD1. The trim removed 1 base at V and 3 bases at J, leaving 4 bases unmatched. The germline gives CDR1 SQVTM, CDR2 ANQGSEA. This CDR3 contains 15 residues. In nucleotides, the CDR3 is TGCAGCGTTGAAGTTGGGACAGGTCACACCGGGGAGCTGTTTTTT. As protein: CSVEVGTGHTGELFF.

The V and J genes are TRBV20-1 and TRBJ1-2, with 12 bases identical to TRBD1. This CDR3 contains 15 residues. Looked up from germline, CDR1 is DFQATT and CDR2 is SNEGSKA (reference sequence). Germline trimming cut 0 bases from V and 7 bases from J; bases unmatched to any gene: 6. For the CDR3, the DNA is TGCAGTGCTAGAGATCGAGGGACAGGGGGCTTTGGCTACACCTTC. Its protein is CSARDRGTGGFGYTF.

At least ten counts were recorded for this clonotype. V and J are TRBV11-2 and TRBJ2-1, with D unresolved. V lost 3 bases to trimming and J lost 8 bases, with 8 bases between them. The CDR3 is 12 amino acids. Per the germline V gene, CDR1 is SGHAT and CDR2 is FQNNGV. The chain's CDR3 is CASSFRIDEQFF. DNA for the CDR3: TGTGCCAGCAGCTTTCGGATAGATGAGCAGTTCTTC.

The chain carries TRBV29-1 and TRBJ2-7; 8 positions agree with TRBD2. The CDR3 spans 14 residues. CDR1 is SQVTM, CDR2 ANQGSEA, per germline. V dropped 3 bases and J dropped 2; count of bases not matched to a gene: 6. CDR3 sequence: CSVESSGLPYEQYF. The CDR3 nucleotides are TGCAGCGTTGAGTCTAGCGGGCTCCCCTACGAGCAGTACTTC.

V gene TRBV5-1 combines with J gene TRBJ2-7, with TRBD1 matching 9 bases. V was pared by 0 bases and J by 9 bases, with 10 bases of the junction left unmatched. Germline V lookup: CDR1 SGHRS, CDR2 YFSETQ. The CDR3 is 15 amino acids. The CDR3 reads CASSLEGQGRKGQYF. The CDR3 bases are TGCGCCAGCAGCTTGGAGGGACAGGGTCGAAAGGGGCAGTACTTC.

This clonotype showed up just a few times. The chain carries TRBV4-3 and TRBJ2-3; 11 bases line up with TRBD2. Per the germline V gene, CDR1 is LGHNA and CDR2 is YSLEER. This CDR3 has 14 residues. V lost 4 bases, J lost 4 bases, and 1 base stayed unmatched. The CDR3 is CASSRSGRADTQYF. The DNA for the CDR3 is TGCGCCAGCAGCCGTAGCGGGAGGGCAGATACGCAGTATTTT.

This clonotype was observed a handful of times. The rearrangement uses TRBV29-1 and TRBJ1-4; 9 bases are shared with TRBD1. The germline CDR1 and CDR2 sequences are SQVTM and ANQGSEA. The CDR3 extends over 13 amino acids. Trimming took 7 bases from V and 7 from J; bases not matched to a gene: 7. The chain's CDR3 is CSGSTGGSEKLFF. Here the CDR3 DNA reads TGCAGCGGCTCGACAGGGGGTAGTGAAAAACTGTTTTTT.

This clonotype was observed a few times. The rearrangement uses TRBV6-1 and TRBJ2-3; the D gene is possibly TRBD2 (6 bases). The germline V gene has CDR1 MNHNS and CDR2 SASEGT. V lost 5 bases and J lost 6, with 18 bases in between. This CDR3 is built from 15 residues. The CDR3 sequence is CASSPYLGGWDTQYF. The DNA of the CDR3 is TGTGCCAGCAGTCCCTACCTAGGAGGGTGGGATACGCAGTATTTT.

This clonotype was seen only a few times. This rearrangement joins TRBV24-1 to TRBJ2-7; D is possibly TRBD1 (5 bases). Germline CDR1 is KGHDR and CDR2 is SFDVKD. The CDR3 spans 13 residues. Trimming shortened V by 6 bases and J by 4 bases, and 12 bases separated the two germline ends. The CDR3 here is CATSSAGLYEQYF. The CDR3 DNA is TGTGCCACCAGTTCTGCAGGGTTATACGAGCAGTACTTC.

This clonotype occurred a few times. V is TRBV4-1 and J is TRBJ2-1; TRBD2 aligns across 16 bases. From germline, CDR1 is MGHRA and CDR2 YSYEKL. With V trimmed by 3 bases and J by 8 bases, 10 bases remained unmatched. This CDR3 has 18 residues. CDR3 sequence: CASSHPGLAGGLLDEQFF. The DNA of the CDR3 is TGCGCCAGCAGCCATCCGGGACTAGCGGGAGGGCTGCTGGATGAGCAGTTCTTC.

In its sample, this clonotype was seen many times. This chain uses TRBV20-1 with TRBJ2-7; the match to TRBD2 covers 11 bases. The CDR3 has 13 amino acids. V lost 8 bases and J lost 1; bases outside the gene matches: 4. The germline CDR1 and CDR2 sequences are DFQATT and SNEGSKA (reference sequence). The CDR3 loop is CSPRLAGSYEQYF. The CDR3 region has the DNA TGCAGTCCCCGACTAGCGGGATCCTACGAGCAGTACTTC.

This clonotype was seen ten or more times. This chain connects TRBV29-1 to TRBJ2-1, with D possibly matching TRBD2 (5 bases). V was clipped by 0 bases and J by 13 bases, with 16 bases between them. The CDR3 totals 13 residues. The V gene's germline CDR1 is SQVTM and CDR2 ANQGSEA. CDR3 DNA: TGCAGCGTTGAAGACGACGATAGACGGGAACAGTTCTTC. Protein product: CSVEDDDRREQFF.

The CDR3 loop reads CASSSRFDHLTDTQYF. The CDR3 nucleotides are TGTGCCAGCAGTTCCAGGTTTGACCACCTCACAGATACGCAGTATTTT. The J gene is TRBJ2-3, the V gene TRBV28; D not resolved. Between the trimmed V and J ends, which lost 4 bases and 2 bases, there was a span of 16 bases. Germline lookup yields CDR1 MDHEN and CDR2 SYDVKM. CDR3 length: 16 amino acids.

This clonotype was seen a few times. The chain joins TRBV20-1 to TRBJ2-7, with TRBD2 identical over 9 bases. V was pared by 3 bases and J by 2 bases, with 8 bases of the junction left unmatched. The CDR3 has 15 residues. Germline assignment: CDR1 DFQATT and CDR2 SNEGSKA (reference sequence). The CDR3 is CSARGGTSLPYEQYF. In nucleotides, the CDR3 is TGCAGTGCTAGGGGGGGGACTAGCCTTCCCTACGAGCAGTACTTC.